The TCR beta chain described here comes from a study of CD8+CD57+ T cells in acquired aplastic anemia. Study results and caveats: Patients and controls were not found to differ significantly in CD8+ Simpson's diversity.

CDR3 and TCR beta VDJ profiling relied on genomic DNA as the template. TCRdb reprocessed the reads with MiXCR, giving one entry per CDR3 protein. The sample yields some 280,000 distinct CDR3 sequences, 55% to 65% seen once. This clonotype showed up just once. The antigen is not known. Material: sorted CD4+, CD8+, or CD8+CD57+ T cells (not recorded which) from PBMCs. This sequence originates from a human donor with severe aplastic anemia or a healthy control (not recorded which).

CDR3 residues: CASSKTGGGEQFF. The CDR3 bases are TGTGCCAGCAGTAAGACAGGGGGCGGTGAGCAGTTCTTC. V usage is TRBV7-6 and J usage is TRBJ2-1; 10 nucleotides line up with TRBD1. Germline-derived CDR1 and CDR2 are SGHVS and FNYEAQ. The CDR3 spans 13 residues. Trimming at V came to 6 bases and at J to 9 bases, leaving 5 bases not matched to a gene.